This TCR beta chain is from a study of T cell responses to AZD1222 COVID-19 vaccine. Study-wide context: Second doses at about 4 or about 12 weeks were pooled.

The study, taken as a whole, reports: White British ancestry dominated among donors, who included more females, and clonal diversity was possibly underestimated. Targets within unmutated variant regions were reportedly found for nearly half of spike-specific TCRs. Just 5 to 7 AZD1222 recipients were seropositive at baseline.

Turning to this clone: Its antigen is undetermined. This same CDR3 is encoded by further DNA sequences in the sample.

Profiling relied on immunoSEQ multiplex PCR, and the TCRdb table lists in-frame clones only, not all of them. The table lists 100,000 or so clones, about 92% of them singletons. V dropped 3 bases and J dropped 1 base, with 4 bases sitting between them. This CDR3 comprises 13 residues. Germline-derived CDR1 and CDR2 are KGHSH and LQKENI. The origin of this receptor is an adult in good health. The material sequenced was peripheral blood, taken on day 0 of AZD1222 vaccination. The V gene is TRBV18, the J gene TRBJ1-5; D is unresolved. CDR3 in DNA: TGTGCCAGCTCACCGGACAGCAATCAGCCCCAGCATTTT. Translating it yields CASSPDSNQPQHF. Looking up the rest from reference TRBV18 and TRBJ1-5 gives the full variable domain: NAGVMQNPRHLVRRRGQEARLRCSPMKGHSHVYWYRQLPEEGLKFMVYLQKENIIDESGMPKERFSAEFPKEGPSILRIQQVVRGDSAAYFCASSPDSNQPQHFGDGTRLSIL.